The present T cell receptor (beta chain) was sequenced within a study of blood T cell repertoires in COVID-19. Participants had their cohort set by participant-reported clinical history. CDR1 SGHRS and CDR2 YFSETQ come from the germline V gene. This CDR3 region has 16 residues. V gave up 3 bases and J gave up 2 bases; unmatched junction bases: 5. In the authors' methods: Estimation of nucleated cell counts was performed using reference gene primer amplification. TCRdb's table, derived via immunoSEQ multiplex PCR, lists solely in-frame clones and lacks some. V, J and clone size were drawn from that table, and D and trimming were deduced from the DNA. The data contain fewer than 450,000 clones, roughly 87% of them singletons.

Sequences were obtained from PBMCs or T cells enriched from blood (not recorded which). The chain is built from TRBV5-1 and TRBJ2-5; 12 nucleotides match TRBD2. The sequence derives from a woman younger than 45 who had recovered from COVID-19. In DNA, the CDR3 is TGCGCCAGCAGCTCCGGACTAGCGGGGCCGCAAGAGACCCAGTACTTC. It translates to CASSSGLAGPQETQYF.